The clone carrying this TCR beta chain was picked up one time. Germline assignment: CDR1 MDHEN and CDR2 SYDVKM. The CDR3 extends over 14 amino acids. The germline V and J ends were trimmed by 6 bases and 4 bases, with 13 bases remaining between them. Data came from immunoSEQ multiplex PCR; TCRdb stores just in-frame clones and leaves some out. The repertoire consists of some 390,000 clones, with 89% occurring once and the leading ten covering over 1.5%. This entry is derived from a study of Ad26.COV2.S vaccination and SARS-CoV-2 variants. The treatment denotes: over 15 received Ad26.COV2.S at low or high dose, single or two shots; 5 received placebo; per-sample allocation not given. Sampling occurred on day 63 after the first vaccine or placebo injection.

The chain recombines TRBV28 with TRBJ2-1; D is uncertain. The sequenced sample was peripheral blood, obtained in a trial of Ad26.COV2.S vaccine versus placebo. This clonotype originated in a person aged 18-65 years who received the Ad26.COV2.S COVID-19 vaccine or a placebo. CDR3 bases: TGTGCCAGCAGGGGCCGCCCAACATACAATGAGCAGTTCTTC. Translating it yields CASRGRPTYNEQFF.